The rows below give T cell receptor beta chains drawn from one sample of a study of cytomegalovirus exposure and HLA in healthy donors. TCRdb's table, derived via immunoSEQ multiplex PCR, lists solely in-frame clones and lacks some. This listing includes about 130,000 clones. The sequenced sample was PBMCs. The receptors were sampled from a man aged 18 to 29 in good health and CMV-seronegative. The conserved cysteine and the conserved F or W are not part of the CDR3 here. Each record gives: V gene, D gene, J gene, CDR3 protein. D genes are given only for firm matches.

TRBV9,NA,TRBJ1-2,ASSVVGVGYT
TRBV12-5,NA,TRBJ2-7,ASGLVPIWYEQY
TRBV5-1,NA,TRBJ1-6,ASSFTQGYGSPLH
TRBV19,TRBD1,TRBJ1-1,ASSISGGGQGADEAF
TRBV25-1,NA,TRBJ1-2,ASSDVTTGLDGYT
TRBV18,NA,TRBJ2-3,ASSPQSAGIGTDTQY
TRBV25-1,TRBD1,TRBJ2-7,ASRPGQGLREQY
TRBV5-6,NA,TRBJ1-1,ASKFGQGIRTEAF
TRBV11-3,NA,TRBJ2-7,ASSLDRDYEQY
TRBV18,TRBD1,TRBJ2-1,ASSPRDRVSYNEQF
TRBV25-1,TRBD1,TRBJ1-1,ASSQGGLGTEAF
TRBV7-2,NA,TRBJ1-5,ASRQEGGQPQH
TRBV9,NA,TRBJ2-1,ASTPWAGAHSYNEQF
TRBV18,TRBD1,TRBJ2-5,ASSNSGTGGETQY
TRBV21-1,NA,TRBJ1-1,ASTLRGARGTEAF
TRBV6-5,TRBD2,TRBJ2-1,ASSTGLELYNEQF
TRBV30,TRBD2,TRBJ2-7,AWSWGGEQY
TRBV20-1,TRBD1,TRBJ1-1,SARTGVEAF
TRBV11-3,NA,TRBJ2-1,ASSSIGSSEQF
TRBV18,NA,TRBJ1-1,ASSPILIQGFENTEAF
TRBV28,NA,TRBJ2-7,ASSPRDTSYEQY
TRBV28,TRBD1,TRBJ1-1,ASSFDREAEAF
TRBV7-2,TRBD1,TRBJ1-2,ASSPGTGAYGYT
TRBV7-8,NA,TRBJ1-2,ASSPDYTANYGYT
TRBV5-4,NA,TRBJ1-4,ASSRMITGIQGEKLF
TRBV19,TRBD1,TRBJ2-1,ASRETGTGNEQF
TRBV5-1,TRBD2,TRBJ2-7,ASSLGGGSNYEQY
TRBV5-1,NA,TRBJ1-1,ASSFVGGTRNTEAF
TRBV5-1,TRBD1,TRBJ2-7,ASSLGQGAYEQY
TRBV19,TRBD2,TRBJ2-7,ASSIGRLADYEQY
TRBV7-9,NA,TRBJ1-1,ASSLFAGDTEAF
TRBV19,NA,TRBJ2-2,ASSIGGGGGTGELF
TRBV6-5,NA,TRBJ2-7,ASSWRGGASYEQY
TRBV5-4,NA,TRBJ1-1,ASRTGQEAF
TRBV7-9,NA,TRBJ2-7,ASSEFGVRVGHEQY
TRBV5-1,NA,TRBJ1-2,ASRQYTTAFYGYT
TRBV9,NA,TRBJ2-3,ASSVQAGTDTQY
TRBV7-9,NA,TRBJ1-2,ASSPGGTNYGYT
TRBV29-1,NA,TRBJ2-1,SVTYLQGWGAYNEQF
TRBV7-8,NA,TRBJ2-2,ASSLVGGNTGELF
TRBV9,NA,TRBJ1-2,ASRGFNYGYT
TRBV19,TRBD2,TRBJ2-1,ASSTRTSGSRNEQF
TRBV29-1,NA,TRBJ2-3,STRVDTQY
TRBV9,NA,TRBJ2-7,ASSVEAGSSYEQY
TRBV2,NA,TRBJ2-5,ASIRETQY
TRBV6-5,NA,TRBJ2-7,ASSYPATTHPEQY
TRBV18,NA,TRBJ1-3,ASSPREGGISGNTIY
TRBV19,NA,TRBJ2-5,ASSMLTTGWVTQY
TRBV5-1,NA,TRBJ1-4,ASSLVGAVTNEKLF
TRBV29-1,NA,TRBJ1-1,SVDRTGNTEAF
TRBV12-5,NA,TRBJ2-3,ASGLSRDNTDTQY
TRBV5-1,TRBD1,TRBJ2-7,ASSLAPAQGTYYEQY